The 19 T cell receptor beta chains reported below all come from one sample, sequenced in a study of T cells in Graves' hyperthyroidism and ophthalmopathy (dated by TCRdb to the late 2010s). Libraries were prepared through multiplex PCR. The instrument given in TCRdb is Illumina HiSeq 2000. TCR beta CDR3 regions were amplified from RNA transcripts. For the first round of RT-PCR on the TCR CDR3, the HTBI primer set was used together with the Qiagen OneStep RT-PCR kit. In-frame beta chains were kept once TCRdb had trimmed the public reads at Q25 with fastp and called clones with MiXCR. Here each entry gathers all rows of one CDR3 protein and keeps the most common genes and DNA. Across this sample there are around 430,000 distinct CDR3 sequences, with 15% seen only once. The top ten hold about 33% of the sample. Sample: blood. The source of these receptors is a woman in her 30s with Graves' hyperthyroidism.

This clonotype showed up many times. V gene TRBV3-1 combines with J gene TRBJ1-1; D is possibly TRBD1 (6 bases). CDR3 length equals 14 residues. The V gene's germline CDR1 is LGHDT and CDR2 YNNKEL (reference sequence). Trimming shortened V by 4 bases and J by 0 bases, and 9 bases separated the two germline ends. In DNA, the CDR3 is TGTGCCAGCAGCCGGGACATATTGAACACTGAAGCTTTCTTT. Translating it yields CASSRDILNTEAFF.

This clonotype was seen repeatedly, ten times or more. V usage is TRBV28 and J usage is TRBJ2-3; 8 nucleotides align to TRBD1. The CDR3 runs 16 residues. Unmatched junction bases numbered 7, after V lost 2 bases and J lost 3 bases. Germline lookup yields CDR1 MDHEN and CDR2 SYDVKM. CDR3 amino acids: CASSLLQGARTDTQYF. As DNA, the CDR3 is TGTGCCAGCAGTTTACTCCAGGGGGCGCGGACAGATACGCAGTATTTT.

This clonotype was counted a few times. The chain uses TRBV7-9 and TRBJ1-2; tentatively, D is TRBD1 (6 bases). V gave up 4 bases and J gave up 2 bases, with 17 bases separating them. CDR1 and CDR2 from the germline V gene are SEHNR and FQNEAQ (reference sequence). The CDR3 spans 16 residues. CDR3: CASSYTGILTNYGYTF. In nucleotides, the CDR3 is TGTGCCAGCAGCTATACAGGGATTTTAACCAACTATGGCTACACCTTC.

The rearrangement uses TRBV6-1 and TRBJ2-5; D gene unclear. Germline CDR1 is MNHNS and CDR2 is SASEGT. The CDR3 spans 15 residues. With 5 bases removed from V and 5 bases from J, the gap between germline ends came to 18 bases. CDR3 sequence: CASSSITFSGETQYF. The CDR3 DNA reads as TGTGCCAGCAGTTCGATCACCTTCTCTGGGGAGACCCAGTACTTC.

This clonotype appeared a few times. The chain employs TRBV20-1 and TRBJ2-3; no definite D call. Trimming shortened V by 0 bases and J by 8 bases, and 15 bases separated the two germline ends. CDR1 is DFQATT, CDR2 SNEGSKA, per germline (reference sequence). The CDR3 is made up of 14 amino acids. CDR3 bases: TGCAGTGCTAGAGATGGAACAGCCCAGCCTACGCAGTATTTT. Translation: CSARDGTAQPTQYF.

J is TRBJ1-5 and V is TRBV29-1; D is perhaps TRBD1 (5 bases). Germline CDR1 and CDR2: SQVTM and ANQGSEA. This CDR3 has 13 amino acids. The ends were cut back, 1 base at V and 9 bases at J, with 13 bases in the middle. Here the CDR3 reads CSVEGDGGGPQHF. The CDR3 DNA reads as TGCAGCGTTGAAGGGGACGGCGGGGGGCCCCAGCATTTT. Using reference TRBV29-1 and TRBJ1-5 for the parts outside the CDR3, the full variable domain is SAVISQKPSRDICQRGTSLTIQCQVDSQVTMMFWYRQQPGQSLTLIATANQGSEATYESGFVIDKFPISRPNLTFSTLTVSNMSPEDSSIYLCSVEGDGGGPQHFGDGTRLSIL.

This clonotype occurred many times. This chain connects TRBV28 to TRBJ2-5; the D call may be TRBD1 or TRBD2 (5 bases each). Per germline, CDR1 MDHEN and CDR2 SYDVKM. V lost 4 bases to trimming and J lost 3 bases, with 12 bases between them. CDR3 length equals 14 residues. The CDR3 here is CASSSGTLEETQYF. The CDR3 nucleotides read TGTGCCAGCAGTTCCGGGACCCTCGAAGAGACCCAGTACTTC.

The table lists this clonotype with many counts. The rearrangement links TRBV18 to TRBJ2-5, with 13 bases that match TRBD2. Germline values: CDR1 KGHSH, CDR2 LQKENI. V lost 5 bases to trimming and J lost 5 bases; unmatched junction nucleotides: 5. This CDR3 region has 15 residues. CDR3 sequence reads: CASSWTSGSRETQYF. The DNA for the CDR3 is TGTGCCAGCTCATGGACTAGCGGGAGTCGGGAGACCCAGTACTTC. The full variable domain, rest sourced from reference TRBV18 and TRBJ2-5, is NAGVMQNPRHLVRRRGQEARLRCSPMKGHSHVYWYRQLPEEGLKFMVYLQKENIIDESGMPKERFSAEFPKEGPSILRIQQVVRGDSAAYFCASSWTSGSRETQYFGPGTRLLVL.

This clonotype occurred a few times. V usage is TRBV20-1 and J usage is TRBJ1-5; D unresolved. V lost 0 bases and J 7 bases, leaving 16 bases between the germline ends. The CDR3 has 15 residues. The V gene's germline CDR1 is DFQATT and CDR2 SNEGSKA (reference sequence). In nucleotides, the CDR3 is TGCAGTGCTAGAGATTTAGATATGAGGTCCCAGCCCCAGCATTTT. Its translation: CSARDLDMRSQPQHF.

V is TRBV4-2 and J is TRBJ1-1; TRBD1 might be the D (5 bases). Per germline, CDR1 LGHNA and CDR2 YNFKEQ. This CDR3 comprises 13 residues. V was shortened by 2 bases and J by 4 bases, with 8 bases between the two germline ends. The CDR3 sequence: CASSQIGGTEAFF. The CDR3 DNA sequence: TGTGCCAGCAGCCAAATCGGGGGCACTGAAGCTTTCTTT.

This clonotype was picked up a small number of times. This chain links TRBV5-6 with TRBJ2-7; D possibly corresponds to TRBD2 (5 bases). V lost 4 bases and J lost 7, with 15 bases in between. This CDR3 is built from 13 residues. Germline CDR1 reads SGHDT; CDR2 reads YYEEEE. This chain's CDR3 is CASSPGGSGEQYF. CDR3 DNA: TGTGCCAGCAGCCCAGGAGGTTCGGGGGAGCAGTACTTC.

This clonotype has only a few counts. The J gene is TRBJ2-1, the V gene TRBV6-1; 12 bases match TRBD2. V trimming: 4 bases; J trimming: 4 bases; junction bases outside the gene matches: 5. CDR1 MNHNS and CDR2 SASEGT come from the germline V gene. This CDR3 contains 16 residues. The CDR3 DNA is TGTGCCAGCAGTGCCGAACTAGCGGGAGGTTACAATGAGCAGTTCTTC. It yields the protein CASSAELAGGYNEQFF.

This clonotype turned up a few times. The chain links TRBV2 to TRBJ2-7; D call uncertain. Germline loops: CDR1 SNHLY, CDR2 FYNNEI. V lost 8 bases and J 0 bases, leaving 14 bases between the germline ends. The CDR3 has 14 amino acids. CDR3 DNA: TGTGCCAGCGAGTCGGCTAACGGCTCCTACGAGCAGTACTTC. Translating it yields CASESANGSYEQYF.

This clonotype appeared a few times. CDR3 sequence: CASSMPQGGFNEKLFF. In DNA form, the CDR3 reads TGTGCCAGCAGTATGCCACAGGGGGGATTTAATGAAAAACTGTTTTTT. The chain combines TRBV7-8 with TRBJ1-4; 8 bases line up with TRBD1. Per germline, CDR1 SGHVS and CDR2 FQNEAQ. V shed 6 bases, J shed 4 bases, and the junction held 10 bases outside the gene matches. The CDR3 loop spans 16 amino acids.

The rearrangement uses TRBV6-1 and TRBJ1-4; 7 nucleotides line up with TRBD1. V shed 7 bases and J 7 bases; nucleotides not matched to a gene: 15. Germline CDR1 reads MNHNS; CDR2 reads SASEGT. This CDR3 has 16 residues. The CDR3 is CASTSQGGGSGEKLFF. CDR3 sequence (DNA): TGTGCCAGCACATCTCAGGGGGGGGGCTCGGGTGAAAAACTGTTTTTT.

This clonotype was detected ten times or more. The chain joins TRBV7-9 to TRBJ2-3, with D tentatively TRBD1 or TRBD2 (5 bases each). CDR3 length: 16 residues. V lost 5 bases, J lost 6 bases, and 21 bases lay in between. Germline-derived CDR1 and CDR2 are SEHNR and FQNEAQ (reference sequence). The chain's CDR3 is CASSPELGVTGDTQYF. DNA for the CDR3: TGTGCCAGCAGCCCTGAACTAGGGGTCACGGGGGATACGCAGTATTTT.

Many counts were recorded for this clonotype. This chain links TRBV2 with TRBJ2-1; TRBD1 matches 8 bases. V was pared by 6 bases and J by 8 bases, with 6 bases of the junction left unmatched. This CDR3 has 13 residues. CDR1 and CDR2 (germline): SNHLY, FYNNEI. CDR3 coding DNA: TGTGCCAGCAGGGGTGACAGGGGCGATGAGCAGTTCTTC. Translated, it gives CASRGDRGDEQFF. The variable domain in full, with the rest retrieved from reference TRBV2 and TRBJ2-1, is EPEVTQTPSHQVTQMGQEVILRCVPISNHLYFYWYRQILGQKVEFLVSFYNNEISEKSEIFDDQFSVERPDGSNFTLKIRSTKLEDSAMYFCASRGDRGDEQFFGPGTRLTVL.

The V gene is TRBV3-1, the J gene TRBJ1-1; 10 bases line up with TRBD1. The CDR3 totals 15 residues. The V and J ends lost 4 bases and 11 bases, in that order; junction bases with no gene match: 13. Germline V CDR1 and CDR2: LGHDT, YNNKEL (reference sequence). DNA for the CDR3: TGTGCCAGCAGCCCGGGACAGGGGTTAGCCGAGAACGCTTTCTTT. Its protein is CASSPGQGLAENAFF.

The chain links TRBV19 to TRBJ2-1; unclear D gene. CDR3 length equals 11 residues. V dropped 5 bases and J dropped 6 bases, with 5 bases sitting between them. The germline V gene has CDR1 LNHDA and CDR2 SQIVND (reference sequence). The chain's CDR3 is CASSDLNEQFF. The CDR3 DNA reads as TGTGCCAGTAGTGACCTCAATGAGCAGTTCTTC.